This TCR beta chain is from a study of early T cells in non-severe SARS-CoV-2 infection. In the study overall: Bulk RNA taken from unsorted whole blood was sequenced, leaving chains unpaired. Study-wide results and caveats: Missing private and CD4 specificities, VDJdb matching favored anti-spike CD8 responses.

The CDR3 consists of 18 residues. The library protocol tagged individual cDNA molecules with unique molecular identifiers. TCRdb reprocessed the 5' RACE reads with MiXCR, giving one entry per CDR3 protein. This sample has tens of thousands of distinct CDR3 sequences, with approximately 6.7% found just once. This clonotype was counted many times. Its target is not known. The sample was whole blood. The chain employs TRBV21-1 and TRBJ2-7; the listed D gene, TRBD1, was not tested against the DNA. TRBV21-1 is marked as a pseudogene. The clonotype originates from an adult who was a healthcare worker with PCR-confirmed SARS-CoV-2 infection or an uninfected control (not recorded which). The CDR3 here is CASRKTGPDRVLGVEQYF. CDR3 DNA: TGTGCCAGCAGGAAGACGGGCCCGGACAGGGTTCTGGGAGTAGAGCAGTACTTC.